This T cell receptor (beta chain) was identified in a study of cytomegalovirus exposure and HLA in healthy donors. The CDR3 runs 11 residues. Per the germline V gene, CDR1 is SQVTM and CDR2 is ANQGSEA. Trimming cost V 7 bases and J 5 bases, with 11 bases left between them. PCR amplification relied on 60 Vbeta primers (plus 13 Jbeta primers). Repertoires were generated with immunoSEQ multiplex PCR, while TCRdb's copy carries only in-frame clones and drops some. This table holds 150,000 to 200,000 clones, approximately 81% found once. V usage is TRBV29-1 and J usage is TRBJ2-5; D ambiguous. Sequencing input: PBMCs. This TCR was sampled from a man younger than 30 in good health and CMV-seronegative. The CDR3 coding sequence is TGCAGCGCGTCTGTCAGGGAGACCCAGTACTTC. Residues: CSASVRETQYF.